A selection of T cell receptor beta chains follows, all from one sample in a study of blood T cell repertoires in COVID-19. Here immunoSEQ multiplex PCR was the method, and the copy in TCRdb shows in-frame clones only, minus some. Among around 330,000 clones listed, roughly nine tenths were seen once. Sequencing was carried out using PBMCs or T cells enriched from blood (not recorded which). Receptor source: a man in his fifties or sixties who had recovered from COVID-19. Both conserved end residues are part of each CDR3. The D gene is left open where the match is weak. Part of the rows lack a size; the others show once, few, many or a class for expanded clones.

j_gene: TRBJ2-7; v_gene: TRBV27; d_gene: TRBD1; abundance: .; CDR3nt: TGTGCCAGCAGTTTACGTGCAGGGGGACACATCTCCTACGAGCAGTACTTC; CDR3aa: CASSLRAGGHISYEQYF
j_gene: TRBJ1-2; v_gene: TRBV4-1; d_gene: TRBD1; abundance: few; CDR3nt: TGCGCCAGCAGCCAAGAAAACAGGGGCGTTGATGGCTACACCTTC; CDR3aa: CASSQENRGVDGYTF
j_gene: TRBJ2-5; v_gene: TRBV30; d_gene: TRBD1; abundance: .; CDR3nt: TGTGCCTGGAGTGGACAGGGGCTAAGGGAGACCCAGTACTTC; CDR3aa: CAWSGQGLRETQYF
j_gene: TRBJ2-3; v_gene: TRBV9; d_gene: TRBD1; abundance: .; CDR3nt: TGTGCCAGCAGCGTAGCGCCTGGGACAGGGTTTTCCACAGATACGCAGTATTTT; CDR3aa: CASSVAPGTGFSTDTQYF
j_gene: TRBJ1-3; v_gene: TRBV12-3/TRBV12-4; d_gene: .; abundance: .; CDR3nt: TGTGCCAGCAGACAGGGCGCTGGAAACACCATATATTTT; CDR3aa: CASRQGAGNTIYF
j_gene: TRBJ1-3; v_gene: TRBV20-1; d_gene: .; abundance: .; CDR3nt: TGCAGTGCTAGTAGGCAGGGGTCTGGAAACACCATATATTTT; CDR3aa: CSASRQGSGNTIYF
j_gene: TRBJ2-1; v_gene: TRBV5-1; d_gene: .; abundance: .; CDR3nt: TGCGCCAGCAGCTTGGCGTCTAACAATGAGCAGTTCTTC; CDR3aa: CASSLASNNEQFF
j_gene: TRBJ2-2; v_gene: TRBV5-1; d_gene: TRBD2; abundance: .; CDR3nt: TGCGCCAGCAGCTTGGGGGCCCGGGGGGCCGGGGAGCTGTTTTTT; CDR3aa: CASSLGARGAGELFF
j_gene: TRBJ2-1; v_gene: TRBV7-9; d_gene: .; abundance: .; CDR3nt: TGTGCCAGCAGCCTTGCTGGGGCCACCAACAATGAGCAGTTCTTC; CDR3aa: CASSLAGATNNEQFF
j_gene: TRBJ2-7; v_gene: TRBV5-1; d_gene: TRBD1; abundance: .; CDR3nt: TGCGCCAGCAGCTTGGCACAGGGGGCCTACGAGCAGTACTTC; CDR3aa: CASSLAQGAYEQYF
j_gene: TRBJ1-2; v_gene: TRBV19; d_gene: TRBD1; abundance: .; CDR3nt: TGTGCCAGCTTTCGGACAGGGGGAAACTATGGCTACACCTTC; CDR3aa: CASFRTGGNYGYTF
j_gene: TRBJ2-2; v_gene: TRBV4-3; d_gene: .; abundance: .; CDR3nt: TGCGCCAGCAGCCAAGTTCCTAGATATACCGGGGAGCTGTTTTTT; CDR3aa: CASSQVPRYTGELFF
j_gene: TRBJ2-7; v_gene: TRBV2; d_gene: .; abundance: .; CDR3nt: TGTGCCAGCAGGGCGTGGGGTCAGGGGAGTGACGAGCAGTACTTC; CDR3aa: CASRAWGQGSDEQYF
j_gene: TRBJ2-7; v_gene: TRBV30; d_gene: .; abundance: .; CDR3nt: TGTGCCTGGAGAGGGCCTAGGCAGGGCTACGAGCAGTACTTC; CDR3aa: CAWRGPRQGYEQYF
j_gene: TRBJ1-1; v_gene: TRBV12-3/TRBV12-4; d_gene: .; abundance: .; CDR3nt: TGTGCCAGCAGTTTAGCGGCTGGTGAAGCTTTCTTT; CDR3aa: CASSLAAGEAFF
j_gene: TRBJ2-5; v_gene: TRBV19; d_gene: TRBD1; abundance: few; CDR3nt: TGTGCCAGTAGTGCAGGACAGGGATCGTACCAAGAGACCCAGTACTTC; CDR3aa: CASSAGQGSYQETQYF
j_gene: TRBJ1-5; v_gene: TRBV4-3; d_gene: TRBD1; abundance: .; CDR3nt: TGCGCCAGCAGCCGGACAGGGGGCAGGGGGCAGCCCCAGCATTTT; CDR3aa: CASSRTGGRGQPQHF
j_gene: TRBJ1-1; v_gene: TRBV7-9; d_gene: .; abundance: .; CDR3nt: TGTGCCAGCTCCGCTGGACAACTAAACACTGAAGCTTTCTTT; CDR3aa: CASSAGQLNTEAFF
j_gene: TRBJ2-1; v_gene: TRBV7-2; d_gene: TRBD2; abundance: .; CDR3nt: TGTGCCAGCAGCTTACGGCTAGCGGGGGGGCTCACCAATGAGCAGTTCTTC; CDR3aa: CASSLRLAGGLTNEQFF
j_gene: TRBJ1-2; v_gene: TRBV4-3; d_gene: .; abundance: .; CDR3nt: TGCGCCAGCAGCCAAGATCTGGCCTTATACTATGGCTACACCTTC; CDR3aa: CASSQDLALYYGYTF
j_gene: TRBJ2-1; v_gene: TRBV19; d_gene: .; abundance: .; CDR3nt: TGTGCCAGTAGGGGCCCTAGACAGGTCCGCTCCTACAATGAGCAGTTCTTC; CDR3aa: CASRGPRQVRSYNEQFF
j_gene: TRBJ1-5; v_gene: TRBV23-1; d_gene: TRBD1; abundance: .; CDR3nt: TGCGCCAGCAGTCACATGACAGGGATGCAGCCCCAGCATTTT; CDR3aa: CASSHMTGMQPQHF
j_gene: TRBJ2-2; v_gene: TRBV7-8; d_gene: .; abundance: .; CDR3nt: TGTGCCAGCAGCTTACAGGGGGGAGGCGGGGAGCTGTTTTTT; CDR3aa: CASSLQGGGGELFF
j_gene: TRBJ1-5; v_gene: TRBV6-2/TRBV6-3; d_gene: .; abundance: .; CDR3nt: TGTGCCAGCAGCCAAATCGGGACAAGGAGCAATCAGCCCCAGCATTTT; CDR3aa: CASSQIGTRSNQPQHF
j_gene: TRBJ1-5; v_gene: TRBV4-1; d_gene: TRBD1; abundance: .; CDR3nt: TGCGCCAGCAGCCAAGCGCCAGGGGGAAATCAGCCCCAGCATTTT; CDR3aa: CASSQAPGGNQPQHF
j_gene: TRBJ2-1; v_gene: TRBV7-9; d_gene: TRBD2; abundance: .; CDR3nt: TGTGCCAGCAGCTACGGACTAGCGGGAGGGATCAATGAGCAGTTCTTC; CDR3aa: CASSYGLAGGINEQFF
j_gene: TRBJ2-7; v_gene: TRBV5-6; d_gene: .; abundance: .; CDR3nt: TGTGCCTCGTCTAGCCCAAGAACCTACGAGCAGTACTTC; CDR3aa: CASSSPRTYEQYF
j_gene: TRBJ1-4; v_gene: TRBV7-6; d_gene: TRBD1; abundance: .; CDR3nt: TGTGCCAGCAGCACTGCGGCCGGACAGGGCCTAACTAATGAAAAACTGTTTTTT; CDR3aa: CASSTAAGQGLTNEKLFF
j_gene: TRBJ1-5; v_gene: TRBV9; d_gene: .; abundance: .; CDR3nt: TGTGCCAGCAGCGCCGGACAAAGCAATCAGCCCCAGCATTTT; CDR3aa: CASSAGQSNQPQHF
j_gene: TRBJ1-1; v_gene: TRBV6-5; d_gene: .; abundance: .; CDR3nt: TGTGCCAGCAGCTTCAGGGGCTACACTGAAGCTTTCTTT; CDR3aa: CASSFRGYTEAFF
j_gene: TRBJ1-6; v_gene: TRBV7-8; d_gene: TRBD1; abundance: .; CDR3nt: TGTGCCAGCAGCACCTACAGGGGGCTGAATTCACCCCTCCACTTT; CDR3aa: CASSTYRGLNSPLHF
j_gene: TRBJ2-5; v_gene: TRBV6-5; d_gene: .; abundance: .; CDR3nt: TGTGCCAGCAGTCCCACAGGGACGGGAGAGACCCAGTACTTC; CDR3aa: CASSPTGTGETQYF
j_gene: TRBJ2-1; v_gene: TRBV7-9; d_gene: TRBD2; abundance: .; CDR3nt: TGTGCCAGCAGCTTAGAAGGCGGGAGGGCCCCTGTCAATGAGCAGTTCTTC; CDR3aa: CASSLEGGRAPVNEQFF
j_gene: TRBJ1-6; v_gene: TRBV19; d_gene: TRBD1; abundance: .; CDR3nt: TGTGCCAGTAAGGAGGGACAGGGGATCTATTCACCCCTCCACTTT; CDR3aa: CASKEGQGIYSPLHF
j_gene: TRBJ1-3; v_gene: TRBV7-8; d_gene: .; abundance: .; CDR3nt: TGTGCCAGCAGCCCACGAGGATTATCTGGAAACACCATATATTTT; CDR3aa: CASSPRGLSGNTIYF
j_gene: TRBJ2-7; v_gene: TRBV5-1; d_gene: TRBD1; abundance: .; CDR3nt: TGCGCCAGCAGCTACGGACAGGGGGCATCCTACGAGCAGTACTTC; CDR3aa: CASSYGQGASYEQYF
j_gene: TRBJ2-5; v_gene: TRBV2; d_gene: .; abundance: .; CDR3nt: TGTGCCAGCAGTCGTACTTTCGGGATCCAAGAGACCCAGTACTTC; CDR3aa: CASSRTFGIQETQYF
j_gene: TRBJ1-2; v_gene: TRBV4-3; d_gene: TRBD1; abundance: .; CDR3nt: TGCGCCAGCAGCCAGGCGAACAGGGGACTTAACTATGGCTACACCTTC; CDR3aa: CASSQANRGLNYGYTF
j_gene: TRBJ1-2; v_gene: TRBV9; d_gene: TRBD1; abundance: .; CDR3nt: TGTGCCAGCAGCGAAGGGACAGGGAAAAACTATGGCTACACCTTC; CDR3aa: CASSEGTGKNYGYTF
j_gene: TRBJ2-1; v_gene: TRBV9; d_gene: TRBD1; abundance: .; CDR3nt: TGTGCCAGCAGCGTAGCTGGGACAGGGCGATACAATGAGCAGTTCTTC; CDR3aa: CASSVAGTGRYNEQFF
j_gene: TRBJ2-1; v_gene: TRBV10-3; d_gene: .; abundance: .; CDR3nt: TGTGCCATCAGAGACCGGGACTACAATGAGCAGTTCTTC; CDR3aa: CAIRDRDYNEQFF
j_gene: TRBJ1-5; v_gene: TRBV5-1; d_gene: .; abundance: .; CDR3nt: TGCGCCAGCAGCTTGCGGGGGGATAGCAATCAGCCCCAGCATTTT; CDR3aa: CASSLRGDSNQPQHF
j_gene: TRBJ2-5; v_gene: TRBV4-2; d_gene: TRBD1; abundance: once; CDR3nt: TGTGCCAGCAGCCAACGGGACAGGGGGCGCCTGGGAAAAGAGACCCAGTACTTC; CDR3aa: CASSQRDRGRLGKETQYF
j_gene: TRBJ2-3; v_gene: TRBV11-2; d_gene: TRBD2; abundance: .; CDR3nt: TGTGCCAGCAGCTTCCGTCGCGGGAGTTCGTGGAACACAGATACGCAGTATTTT; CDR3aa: CASSFRRGSSWNTDTQYF